One sample yielded the 13 T cell receptor beta chains listed below, sequenced in a study of T cell changes during pregnancy in multiple sclerosis. Generated by immunoSEQ multiplex PCR, the TCRdb table keeps only in-frame clones and is missing some. The table lists approximately 120,000 clones, roughly 95% of them singletons. This specimen was peripheral blood, taken after pregnancy. The origin of the receptors is a female donor with multiple sclerosis, enrolled in a pregnancy study.

This clone showed up just once. The rearrangement uses TRBV28 and TRBJ1-1, with D unclear. Germline V gives CDR1 MDHEN, CDR2 SYDVKM. With 2 bases removed from V and 10 bases from J, the gap between germline ends came to 14 bases. The CDR3 totals 13 residues. The CDR3 loop reads CASSLPSTPLAFF. The CDR3 bases are TGTGCCAGCAGTTTACCTTCGACACCTTTAGCTTTCTTT. Drawing the rest from reference TRBV28 and TRBJ1-1, the complete variable domain is DVKVTQSSRYLVKRTGEKVFLECVQDMDHENMFWYRQDPGLGLRLIYFSYDVKMKEKGDIPEGYSVSREKKERFSLILESASTNQTSMYLCASSLPSTPLAFFGQGTRLTVV.

V gene TRBV6-5 combines with J gene TRBJ2-7; TRBD1 matches at 9 bases. The trim removed 0 bases at V and 6 bases at J, leaving 9 bases unmatched. This CDR3 is 16 amino acids long. Looked up from germline, CDR1 is MNHEY and CDR2 is SVGAGI. As DNA, the CDR3 is TGTGCCAGCAGTTACTCGAGGGAACAGGGGGCACCCGAGCAGTACTTC. It encodes CASSYSREQGAPEQYF.

The V call is TRBV7-9, the J call TRBJ2-1; 8 nucleotides line up with TRBD2. This CDR3 spans 16 amino acids. Germline CDR1 SEHNR, CDR2 FQNEAQ (reference sequence). J gave up 1 base and V 5 bases, and 7 bases lay outside the gene matches. CDR3 sequence: CASSPRSGRSYNEQFF. CDR3 nucleotides: TGTGCCAGCAGCCCAAGGAGCGGGAGATCCTACAATGAGCAGTTCTTC.

The chain links TRBV10-3 to TRBJ1-1; the match to TRBD1 covers 7 bases. The CDR3 spans 13 residues. Germline CDR1 ENHRY, CDR2 SYGVKD. Trimming at V came to 7 bases and at J to 1 base, leaving 3 bases not matched to a gene. The CDR3 sequence: CAIKGARNTEAFF. The CDR3 coding sequence is TGTGCCATCAAGGGGGCGAGGAACACTGAAGCTTTCTTT.

This chain uses TRBV5-1 with TRBJ2-3; 13 bases agree with TRBD2. Germline trimming cut 5 bases from V and 1 base from J; bases unmatched to any gene: 10. This CDR3 comprises 18 residues. Germline CDR1 SGHRS, CDR2 YFSETQ. CDR3 residues: CASRKQETSGRRTDTQYF. DNA of the CDR3: TGCGCCAGCAGAAAACAAGAGACTAGCGGGAGGCGCACAGATACGCAGTATTTT.

The gene calls are TRBV6-5 and TRBJ2-1, with unresolved D. Per the germline V gene, CDR1 is MNHEY and CDR2 is SVGAGI. The CDR3 consists of 12 residues. V dropped 2 bases and J dropped 5 bases, with 4 bases sitting between them. This chain's CDR3 is CASSYPNNEQFF. The CDR3 DNA follows: TGTGCCAGCAGTTACCCTAACAATGAGCAGTTCTTC.

Here the CDR3 reads CASSSRRDSVYEQYF. CDR3 bases: TGTGCCAGCAGTTCGCGACGGGACAGTGTCTACGAGCAGTACTTC. This sequence joins TRBV28 and TRBJ2-7; 7 bases map to TRBD1. This CDR3 region has 15 residues. The V and J ends lost 4 bases and 3 bases, in that order; junction bases with no gene match: 9. CDR1 MDHEN and CDR2 SYDVKM come from the germline V gene.

V is TRBV6-1 and J is TRBJ1-5, with no clear D. V lost 2 bases and J 0 bases, leaving 8 bases between the germline ends. CDR3 length: 15 amino acids. Germline lookup yields CDR1 MNHNS and CDR2 SASEGT. CDR3 sequence (DNA): TGTGCCAGCAGTGAATACTACCATAGCAATCAGCCCCAGCATTTT. Its protein product is CASSEYYHSNQPQHF.

The chain uses TRBV5-1 and TRBJ2-5; maybe TRBD1 (6 bases). Germline V gene sequence: CDR1 SGHRS, CDR2 YFSETQ. The CDR3 length is 14 residues. Trimming stripped 4 bases from V and 1 base from J, with 11 bases between. As DNA, the CDR3 is TGCGCCAGCAGCGCAGGGGTGGGCCAAGAGACCCAGTACTTC. Residues: CASSAGVGQETQYF. Full variable domain (missing parts from reference TRBV5-1 and TRBJ2-5): KAGVTQTPRYLIKTRGQQVTLSCSPISGHRSVSWYQQTPGQGLQFLFEYFSETQRNKGNFPGRFSGRQFSNSRSEMNVSTLELGDSALYLCASSAGVGQETQYFGPGTRLLVL.

This clone appeared once. V is TRBV28 and J is TRBJ1-2; perhaps TRBD1 as D (5 bases). There are 13 residues in the CDR3. The V end was cut by 10 bases, the J end by 7 bases, with 19 bases between. CDR1 and CDR2 (germline): MDHEN, SYDVKM. CDR3: CATETPGFRGYTF. As DNA, the CDR3 is TGTGCCACCGAGACGCCAGGGTTCCGTGGCTACACCTTC.

The chain is built from TRBV10-3 and TRBJ1-5, with D possibly matching TRBD1 (6 bases). V was cut by 5 bases and J by 3 bases, with 8 bases left in between. This CDR3 contains 13 residues. Germline values: CDR1 ENHRY, CDR2 SYGVKD. For the CDR3, the DNA is TGTGCCATCAGTCCAGGGGACAATCAGCCCCAGCATTTT. Its translation is CAISPGDNQPQHF.

This chain connects TRBV9 to TRBJ2-5; D not certain. V lost 0 bases to trimming and J lost 5 bases, with 14 bases between them. Germline values: CDR1 SGDLS, CDR2 YYNGEE. This CDR3 region has 15 residues. CDR3 sequence (DNA): TGTGCCAGCAGCGTAGGGGCAGACATTTTCGAGACCCAGTACTTC. Amino acids: CASSVGADIFETQYF. Based on the CDR3 plus reference TRBV9 and TRBJ2-5, the full variable domain is DSGVTQTPKHLITATGQRVTLRCSPRSGDLSVYWYQQSLDQGLQFLIQYYNGEERAKGNILERFSAQQFPDLHSELNLSSLELGDSALYFCASSVGADIFETQYFGPGTRLLVL.

The chain is built from TRBV28 and TRBJ2-1, with TRBD1 matching 8 bases. This CDR3 region has 15 residues. CDR1 MDHEN and CDR2 SYDVKM come from the germline V gene. The ends lost 6 bases at V and 5 bases at J; junction bases unmatched: 9. The CDR3 DNA follows: TGTGCCAGCAGCCCACCGGGACAGGATAACAATGAGCAGTTCTTC. It yields the protein CASSPPGQDNNEQFF.